Below, 2 T cell receptor beta chains from the same sample are listed, as sequenced in a study of blood T cell repertoires in COVID-19. Some clones are missing from TCRdb's copy, which holds only in-frame ones; the method was immunoSEQ multiplex PCR. The sample records around 55,000 clones, over 75% being singletons. The sample was peripheral blood. Source of these receptors: a human donor in a cohort sampled during active COVID-19.

The gene calls are TRBV30 and TRBJ1-1, with D maybe TRBD1 (5 bases). V was shortened by 6 bases and J by 0 bases, with 11 bases between the two germline ends. Looked up from germline, CDR1 is GTSNPN and CDR2 is SVGIG (reference sequence). The CDR3 has 13 amino acids. The CDR3 spells CACRGGMNTEAFF. In DNA, the CDR3 is TGTGCCTGCCGGGGGGGGATGAACACTGAAGCTTTCTTT.

V usage is TRBV14 and J usage is TRBJ2-1; 12 bases map to TRBD2. V dropped 5 bases and J dropped 1; count of bases not matched to a gene: 3. The CDR3 spans 16 residues. Germline CDR1 reads SGHDN; CDR2 reads FVKESK. CDR3 sequence: CASSFLAGGSYNEQFF. In nucleotides, the CDR3 is TGTGCCAGCAGCTTCCTAGCGGGAGGGTCCTACAATGAGCAGTTCTTC.